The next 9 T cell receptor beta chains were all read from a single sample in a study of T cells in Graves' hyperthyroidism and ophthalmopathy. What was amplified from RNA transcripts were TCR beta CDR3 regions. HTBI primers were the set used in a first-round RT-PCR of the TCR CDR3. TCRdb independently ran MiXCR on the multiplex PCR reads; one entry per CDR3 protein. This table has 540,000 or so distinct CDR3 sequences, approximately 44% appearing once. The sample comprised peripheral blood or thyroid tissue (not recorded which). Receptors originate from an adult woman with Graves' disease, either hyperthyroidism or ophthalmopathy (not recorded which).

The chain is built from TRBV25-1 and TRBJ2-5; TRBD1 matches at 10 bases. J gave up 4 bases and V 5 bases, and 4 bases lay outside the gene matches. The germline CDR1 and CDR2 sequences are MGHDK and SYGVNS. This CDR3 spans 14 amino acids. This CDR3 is CASSKTGGLETQYF. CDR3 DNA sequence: TGTGCCAGCAGTAAGACAGGGGGCTTAGAGACCCAGTACTTC.

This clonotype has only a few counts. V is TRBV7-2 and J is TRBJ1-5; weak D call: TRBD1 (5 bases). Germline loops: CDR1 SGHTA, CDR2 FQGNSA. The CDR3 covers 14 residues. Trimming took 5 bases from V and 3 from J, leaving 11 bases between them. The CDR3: CASSLDRFNQPQHF. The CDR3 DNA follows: TGTGCCAGCAGCCTCGACAGATTCAATCAGCCCCAGCATTTT.

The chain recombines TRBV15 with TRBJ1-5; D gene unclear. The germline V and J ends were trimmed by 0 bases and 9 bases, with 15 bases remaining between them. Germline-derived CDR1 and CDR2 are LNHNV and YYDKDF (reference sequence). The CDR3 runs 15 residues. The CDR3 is CATSRDKGVLWPQHF. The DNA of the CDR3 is TGTGCCACCAGCAGAGATAAAGGTGTACTTTGGCCCCAGCATTTT.

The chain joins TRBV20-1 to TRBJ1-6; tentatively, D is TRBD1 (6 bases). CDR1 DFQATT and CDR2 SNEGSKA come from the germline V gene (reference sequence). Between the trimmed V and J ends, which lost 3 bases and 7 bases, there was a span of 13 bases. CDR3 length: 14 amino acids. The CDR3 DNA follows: TGCAGTGCTAGTGGGCCGAGGGGGAATTCACCCCTCCACTTT. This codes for CSASGPRGNSPLHF.

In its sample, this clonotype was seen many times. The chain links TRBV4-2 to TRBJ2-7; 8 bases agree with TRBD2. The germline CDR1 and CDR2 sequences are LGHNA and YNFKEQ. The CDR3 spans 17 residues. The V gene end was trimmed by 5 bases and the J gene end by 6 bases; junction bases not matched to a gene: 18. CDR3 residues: CASSRESGGAGAVEQYF. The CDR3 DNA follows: TGTGCCAGCAGCAGGGAATCGGGAGGAGCGGGAGCTGTCGAGCAGTACTTC.

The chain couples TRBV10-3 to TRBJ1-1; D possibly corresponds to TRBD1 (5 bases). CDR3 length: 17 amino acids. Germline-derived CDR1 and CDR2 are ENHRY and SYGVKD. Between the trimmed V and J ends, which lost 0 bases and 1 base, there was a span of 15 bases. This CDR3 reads CAISESGRGGSNTEAFF. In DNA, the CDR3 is TGTGCCATCAGTGAGTCGGGCCGGGGGGGATCGAACACTGAAGCTTTCTTT.

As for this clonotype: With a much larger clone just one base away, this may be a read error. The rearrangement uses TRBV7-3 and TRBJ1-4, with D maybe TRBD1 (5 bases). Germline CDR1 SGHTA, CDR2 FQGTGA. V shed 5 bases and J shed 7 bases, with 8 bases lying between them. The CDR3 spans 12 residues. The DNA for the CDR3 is TGTGCCAGCAGCGACGGGGGTGAAAAACTGTTTTTT. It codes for CASSDGGEKLFF. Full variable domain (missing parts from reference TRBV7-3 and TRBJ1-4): GAGVSQTPSNKVTEKGKYVELRCDPISGHTALYWYRQSLGQGPEFLIYFQGTGAADDSGLPNDRFFAVRPEGSVSTLKIQRTERGDSAVYLCASSDGGEKLFFGSGTQLSVL.

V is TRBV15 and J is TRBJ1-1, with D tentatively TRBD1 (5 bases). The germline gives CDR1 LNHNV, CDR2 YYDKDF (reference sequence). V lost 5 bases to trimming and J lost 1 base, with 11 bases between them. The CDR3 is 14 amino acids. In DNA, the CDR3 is TGTGCCACCAGCGGGTTTACAGGGAACACTGAAGCTTTCTTT. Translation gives CATSGFTGNTEAFF.

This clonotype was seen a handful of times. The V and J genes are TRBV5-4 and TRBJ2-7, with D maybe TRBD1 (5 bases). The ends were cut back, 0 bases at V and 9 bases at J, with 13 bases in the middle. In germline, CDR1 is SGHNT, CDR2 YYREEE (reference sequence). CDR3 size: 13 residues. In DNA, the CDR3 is TGTGCCAGCAGCTTGGACAGCCAAAGGGGGCAGTACTTC. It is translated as CASSLDSQRGQYF.